One sample yielded the 8 T cell receptor beta chains listed below, sequenced in a study of T cells after yellow fever vaccination. Using its own MiXCR run on the 5' RACE reads, TCRdb lists one record per CDR3 protein. Of roughly 120,000 distinct CDR3 sequences listed, 7.2% were seen once; the top ten hold roughly 2.8%. The sample consisted of CD4+ T cells sorted from PBMCs, taken about 41 days after the first yellow fever vaccination. All receptors derive from a young man who received the YFV17D yellow fever vaccine.

The chain joins TRBV20-1 to TRBJ2-3; the match to TRBD2 covers 12 bases. This CDR3 has 18 residues. V dropped 3 bases and J dropped 5; count of bases not matched to a gene: 15. Looked up from germline, CDR1 is DFQATT and CDR2 is SNEGSKA (reference sequence). The CDR3 is CSASPSSGGEGGIDTQYF. The CDR3 nucleotides are TGCAGTGCTAGTCCCTCTAGCGGGGGGGAGGGGGGCATAGATACGCAGTATTTT.

At least ten counts were recorded for this clonotype. This chain connects TRBV7-6 to TRBJ2-2; the match to TRBD2 covers 12 bases. This CDR3 region has 16 residues. V was clipped by 5 bases and J by 1 base; unmatched bases: 2. Germline loops: CDR1 SGHVS, CDR2 FNYEAQ. CDR3 protein: CASSLTSGGNTGELFF. The CDR3 DNA is TGTGCCAGCAGCCTGACTAGCGGGGGGAACACCGGGGAGCTGTTTTTT.

This clonotype was seen many times. This chain uses TRBV10-3 with TRBJ2-3; 7 nucleotides agree with TRBD2. Per germline, CDR1 ENHRY and CDR2 SYGVKD. V gave up 7 bases and J gave up 6 bases; unmatched junction bases: 10. CDR3 length: 14 residues. The CDR3, as DNA: TGTGCCATCAATGGCGGGGGACCCTGGGATACGCAGTATTTT. This translates into CAINGGGPWDTQYF.

This clonotype has just a few counts. This chain links TRBV9 with TRBJ2-6, with D uncertain. Germline assignment: CDR1 SGDLS and CDR2 YYNGEE. This CDR3 contains 14 residues. V was cut by 3 bases and J by 3 bases, with 7 bases left in between. CDR3 protein: CASSESGGANVLTF. For the CDR3, the DNA is TGTGCCAGCAGCGAAAGTGGTGGGGCCAACGTCCTGACTTTC.

This clonotype occurred many times. This rearrangement joins TRBV20-1 to TRBJ2-5; weak D call: TRBD1 (6 bases). The V and J ends lost 6 bases and 5 bases respectively, with 19 bases between them. The germline gives CDR1 DFQATT, CDR2 SNEGSKA (reference sequence). The CDR3 runs 14 residues. Here the CDR3 DNA reads TGCAGTGCCCATCCCCCGACTGACAGGGAGACCCAGTACTTC. Residues: CSAHPPTDRETQYF.

This clonotype was seen ten or more times. The V call is TRBV3-1, the J call TRBJ2-1; 8 positions match TRBD2. This CDR3 spans 15 amino acids. The germline V gene encodes CDR1 LGHDT and CDR2 YNNKEL (reference sequence). J gave up 2 bases and V 5 bases, and 5 bases lay outside the gene matches. As DNA, the CDR3 is TGTGCCAGCAGCGAGCGGGGACTAGCCTACAATGAGCAGTTCTTC. It codes for CASSERGLAYNEQFF.

This clonotype was counted many times. This chain links TRBV5-1 with TRBJ2-7; unclear D gene. This CDR3 region has 14 residues. The germline V gene encodes CDR1 SGHRS and CDR2 YFSETQ. Trimming took off 0 bases at V and 0 bases at J, with 7 bases between the two ends. The CDR3 DNA is TGCGCCAGCAGCTTGGATCCAGTCTCCTACGAGCAGTACTTC. Translating gives CASSLDPVSYEQYF.

This clonotype was detected ten times or more. J is TRBJ2-5 and V is TRBV10-3, with D perhaps matching TRBD1 or TRBD2 (6 bases each). This CDR3 is built from 14 residues. Germline V gene data show CDR1 as ENHRY and CDR2 as SYGVKD. Trimming pared 6 bases from V and 4 bases from J, leaving 15 bases between. The CDR3 nucleotides read TGTGCCATCAGCGAGGGGGAGGTTCGAGAGACCCAGTACTTC. Translating gives CAISEGEVRETQYF.